The subject of this entry is one T cell receptor beta chain. This clonotype turned up a few times. No cognate antigen has been identified for it. The sample holds no much larger clone one base away, and base qualities are not on file. The record originates from a study of T-cell reconstitution after alpha-beta-depleted transplantation in children listed by TCRdb under 2016. Study-wide context: Using TCR repertoire profiling, the study quantitatively followed how T-cell immune reconstitution unfolded in children after TCRalphabeta/CD19-depleted allogeneic hematopoietic cell transplantation.

The method behind the library was PCR. Sequencing instrument: Illumina HiSeq 2500. TCR libraries were prepared with molecular barcoding, using unique molecular identifiers to normalize TCRbeta repertoire quantification. The public reads were quality trimmed at Q25 with fastp and then assembled into clones with MiXCR by TCRdb, keeping productive beta chains. Rows merge per CDR3 protein into single entries with the most common DNA and genes. The sample records some 500,000 distinct CDR3 sequences, around 20% of which are singletons. The top ten clonotypes cover roughly 3.3% of the sample. The material was PBMCs from the stem cell graft donor, obtained from the stem cell graft. This sequence was found in a human donor who donated a stem cell graft to a child with acute lymphoblastic leukemia.

The CDR3 reads as follows: CSVDNLDTQYF. The nucleotides are TGCAGCGTTGATAATCTAGATACGCAGTATTTT. The rearrangement joined TRBV29-1 to TRBJ2-3, with no confident D gene call. CDR1 SQVTM and CDR2 ANQGSEA are derived from the germline V gene. The CDR3 runs 11 amino acids, cysteine and phenylalanine included. This entry keeps only the CDR3 DNA: 33 bases, framed from base 1. V is clipped by 3 bases and J by 5 bases, and the sequence between their germline boundaries is 6 bases long.